This TCR beta chain appears in the sequencing data of a study of control samples from healthy donors and cancer patients. The assay was immunoSEQ multiplex PCR, and TCRdb's table has in-frame clones only and misses some. The sample comprises approximately 110,000 clones, 90% of which are singletons, and 4% to 5.5% rests with the top ten. Trimming removed 1 base at V and 1 base at J, with 1 base between. In germline, CDR1 is LGHDT, CDR2 YNNKEL (reference sequence). The CDR3 runs 12 residues. The sample taken for sequencing was blood. This rearrangement joins TRBV3-1 (or the pseudogene TRBV3-2) to TRBJ1-1, with no clear D. The sequence derives from a human donor in good health. The donor label of this sample is uncertain. Here the CDR3 reads CASSQANTEAFF. CDR3 nucleotides: TGTGCCAGCAGCCAAGCGAACACTGAAGCTTTCTTT.